This TCR beta chain was profiled in a study of T cell repertoires in cytomegalovirus infection. General study findings and limits: Of the TCR beta families, the public ones yielded a cumulative frequency that identified carriers of CMV plus the relevant HLA. The study found HLA-C-restricted CMV-specific TCR beta clonotypes dominating the ex vivo response.

From the reads, TCRdb called clonotypes with MiXCR, one entry per CDR3 protein. In the table there are around 260,000 distinct CDR3 sequences, around 25% of which are singletons. This CDR3 region has 13 residues. The germline V and J ends were trimmed by 3 bases and 6 bases, with 12 bases remaining between them. This clonotype appeared many times. Antigen: not known. The sequenced sample was PBMCs. This sequence was found in a human donor in good health (CMV status not recorded). Some clones in this sample may be carry-over from other donors' samples. The gene calls are TRBV12-3 or TRBV12-4 and TRBJ2-7; no clear D gene. CDR3 sequence (DNA): TGTGCCAGCAGTTTCTATCGGAACTCCGAGCAGTACTTC. As protein: CASSFYRNSEQYF.